This TCR beta chain was captured in a study of T cells in Graves' hyperthyroidism and ophthalmopathy. General study results and limits: It was a median 6.5 months before onset that the model predicted ophthalmopathy.

Hyperthyroidism of Graves' type that showed no ophthalmopathy progression within 18 months was stable. Patients between 18 and 65 years old had hyperthyroidism, newly diagnosed and lasting under 2 months. CDR3 length: 13 amino acids. V lost 5 bases and J 4 bases, leaving 12 bases between the germline ends. The germline CDR1 and CDR2 sequences are MNHNS and SASEGT. Amplification yielded TCR beta CDR3 regions, with RNA transcripts as the source. First-round RT-PCR with HTBI primers amplified the TCR CDR3 region. One entry per CDR3 protein results from TCRdb running MiXCR on the multiplex PCR reads. Among 250,000 to 300,000 distinct CDR3 sequences listed, about 13% were seen once. This clonotype was counted many times. Its antigen is unknown.

This sequence joins TRBV6-1 and TRBJ2-7; D is possibly TRBD1 (6 bases). This receptor was identified in a woman in her thirties or forties with Graves' hyperthyroidism. The sequenced sample consisted of blood. CDR3 amino acids: CASSSPDSYEQYF. DNA for the CDR3: TGTGCCAGCAGTAGCCCGGACAGTTACGAGCAGTACTTC.